The sequence of this TCR beta chain was determined in a study of CD8 T cells in ankylosing spondylitis. V was trimmed by 1 base and J by 7 bases, leaving 13 bases between them. From germline, CDR1 is SGHNT and CDR2 YYREEE (reference sequence). The CDR3 has 14 amino acids. With molecular barcodes, quantitative 5'-RACE was used to make the TCR beta libraries. TCRdb ran MiXCR on the 5' RACE reads and lists one entry per CDR3 protein. The sample has some 250,000 distinct CDR3 sequences; less than 10% are singletons. This clonotype has only a few counts. The sample taken for sequencing was blood, either unsorted or a sorted T cell fraction (not recorded which). V usage is TRBV5-4 and J usage is TRBJ2-3; maybe TRBD2 (5 bases). The source of this sequence is a male donor with ankylosing spondylitis or in good health (not recorded which). The chain's CDR3 is CASSLKGRENTQYF. DNA of the CDR3: TGTGCCAGCAGCTTGAAGGGAAGGGAGAATACGCAGTATTTT. The full variable domain, its missing parts supplied by reference TRBV5-4 and TRBJ2-3, is ETGVTQSPTHLIKTRGQQVTLRCSSQSGHNTVSWYQQALGQGPQFIFQYYREEENGRGNFPPRFSGLQFPNYSSELNVNALELDDSALYLCASSLKGRENTQYFGPGTRLTVL.